Presented here are 5 T cell receptor beta chains from one specimen sequenced in a study of T cells in Graves' hyperthyroidism and ophthalmopathy. The TCR beta CDR3 regions underwent amplification using RNA transcripts as the source. HTBI primers were employed in a first-round RT-PCR of the TCR CDR3. In TCRdb, the multiplex PCR reads were re-called with MiXCR into one record per CDR3 protein. The profile shows about 360,000 distinct CDR3 sequences, 15% to 17% of them singletons. The sample comprised blood. These receptors came from a woman between 18 and 30 years old with Graves' hyperthyroidism that later progressed to Graves' ophthalmopathy.

This clonotype was counted at least ten times. This rearrangement joins TRBV27 to TRBJ2-1; TRBD1 or TRBD2 may be the D gene (5 bases each). The V and J ends lost 6 bases and 2 bases respectively, with 17 bases between them. The germline gives CDR1 MNHEY, CDR2 SMNVEV (reference sequence). The CDR3 sequence is 16 residues long. The CDR3 is CASRGVEGGPYNEQFF. The CDR3 nucleotides read TGTGCCAGCAGGGGGGTAGAGGGCGGGCCCTACAATGAGCAGTTCTTC.

This clonotype has a count of ten or more. The gene calls are TRBV3-1 and TRBJ1-1; 7 bases are shared with TRBD1. Germline CDR1 reads LGHDT; CDR2 reads YNNKEL (reference sequence). This CDR3 contains 15 residues. Trimming removed 4 bases from V and 1 base from J; junction bases left unmatched: 6. The CDR3: CASSPRTGENTEAFF. CDR3 coding DNA: TGTGCCAGCAGCCCCCGGACAGGAGAGAACACTGAAGCTTTCTTT.

CDR3 region: CASSGPGLAGNEQFF. As DNA, the CDR3 is TGTGCCAGCAGCGGCCCGGGACTAGCGGGAAATGAGCAGTTCTTC. J is TRBJ2-1 and V is TRBV6-2 or TRBV6-3, with TRBD2 matching over 13 bases. Germline V gene sequence: CDR1 MNHEY, CDR2 SVGEGT. This CDR3 has 15 amino acids. After removal of 6 bases from V and 7 bases from J, the junction contained 6 bases not matched to a gene.

The table lists this clonotype with many counts. The J gene is TRBJ2-1, the V gene TRBV7-9, with a tentative D call TRBD2 (7 bases). V gave up 3 bases and J gave up 0 bases, with 12 bases separating them. The CDR3 is 16 amino acids. In germline, CDR1 is SEHNR, CDR2 FQNEAQ (reference sequence). The CDR3 bases are TGTGCCAGCAGCTTGGGGGGGCCCAGCTCCTACAATGAGCAGTTCTTC. Its protein product is CASSLGGPSSYNEQFF.

This clonotype was seen a few times. The chain recombines TRBV6-1 with TRBJ2-7; 8 nucleotides align to TRBD1. Germline CDR1 MNHNS, CDR2 SASEGT. The CDR3 loop spans 13 amino acids. V gave up 6 bases and J gave up 7 bases; unmatched junction bases: 8. The CDR3 DNA reads as TGTGCCAGCAGGAGGACAGGGTACGGGGAGCAGTACTTC. As protein: CASRRTGYGEQYF.